This TCR beta chain came from a study of blood T cell repertoires in COVID-19. Looking at the study overall: Whether acute or convalescent, the COVID-19 samples came from the United States, Italy and Spain. The analysed material was cDNA or gDNA that came from T cells, B-cell-depleted T cells, or PBMCs.

Cohort placement rested on clinical history that participants reported themselves. Clones were read by immunoSEQ multiplex PCR, and TCRdb kept only the in-frame ones, dropping some. Of 150,000 or so clones detected, 80% appear once; the ten largest clones hold approximately 6%. The CDR3 is made up of 11 amino acids. The V gene lost 3 bases and the J gene lost 15 bases, with 14 bases spanning the gap. The germline gives CDR1 GTSNPN, CDR2 SVGIG (reference sequence). The specimen was PBMCs or T cells enriched from blood (not recorded which). The V and J genes are TRBV30 and TRBJ1-4, with D uncertain. The clonotype was recovered from a man between 40 and 49 years old who had recovered from COVID-19. CDR3 region: CAWSAGGIMFF. In DNA form, the CDR3 reads TGTGCCTGGAGCGCCGGCGGGATCATGTTTTTT.